The 32 T cell receptor beta chains below come from one sample, sequenced in a study of blood T cell repertoires in COVID-19 (dated by TCRdb to 2020 to 2021). The library was built by means of the immunoSEQ multiplex PCR assay. This is the immuneACCESS table as TCRdb keeps it, with only in-frame sequences that have V and J called. A part of the clones is gone; compared with another copy, unresolved V genes explain less than half, and the rest is unexplained. This sample comprises over 350,000 clones, roughly 90% of them detected only once. The ten most abundant clones make up 0.97% of the sample. Specimen: PBMCs or T cells enriched from blood (not recorded which). Source of these receptors: a woman aged 30 to 39 with acute COVID-19.

This rearrangement joins TRBV10-1 to TRBJ1-4, with TRBD1 matching over 9 bases. Losses at the gene ends were 0 bases for V and 6 bases for J; bases not matched to a gene: 20. This CDR3 spans 21 amino acids. Germline assignment: CDR1 WNHNN and CDR2 SYGVQD (reference sequence). The CDR3 nucleotides read TGCGCCAGCAGTGAGTCGGGAGGACAGGGGAGGTTTTGGCATAGGGATGAAAAACTGTTTTTT. It codes for CASSESGGQGRFWHRDEKLFF.

The chain carries TRBV9 and TRBJ1-3; D not resolved. From germline, CDR1 is SGDLS and CDR2 YYNGEE. This CDR3 comprises 15 residues. V lost 0 bases to trimming and J lost 0 bases, with 7 bases between them. The DNA of the CDR3 is TGTGCCAGCAGCGTAGCGCACAACTCTGGAAACACCATATATTTT. Amino acid sequence: CASSVAHNSGNTIYF.

This clone showed up just a few times. The chain has TRBV2 and TRBJ2-7, with 7 bases aligning to TRBD1. CDR1 is SNHLY, CDR2 FYNNEI, per germline. The CDR3 length is 12 residues. The trim removed 9 bases at V and 2 bases at J, leaving 4 bases unmatched. CDR3 sequence: CARGGTAYEQYF. The CDR3 DNA reads TGTGCCAGGGGTGGGACAGCCTACGAGCAGTACTTC.

This chain uses TRBV9 with TRBJ2-7, with 8 bases lining up with TRBD1. Germline loops: CDR1 SGDLS, CDR2 YYNGEE. V lost 0 bases and J lost 6; bases outside the gene matches: 5. The CDR3 consists of 14 residues. CDR3 DNA: TGTGCCAGCAGCGTAGTCCAGGGGGCTAGCGAGCAGTACTTC. The encoded protein is CASSVVQGASEQYF.

The rearrangement joins TRBV18 to TRBJ2-5; 9 positions match TRBD1. The CDR3 loop spans 13 amino acids. After removal of 8 bases from V and 7 bases from J, the junction contained 8 bases not matched to a gene. Germline CDR1 reads KGHSH; CDR2 reads LQKENI. The CDR3 spells CASARDRAVTQYF. The DNA of the CDR3 is TGTGCCAGCGCCCGGGACAGGGCGGTGACCCAGTACTTC.

The V call is TRBV18, the J call TRBJ1-2; D may be TRBD1 (5 bases). The CDR3 totals 16 residues. Germline loops: CDR1 KGHSH, CDR2 LQKENI. Trimming cost V 3 bases and J 4 bases, with 18 bases left between them. DNA of the CDR3: TGTGCCAGCTCACCCAATCGGAGGGGCGTTATCTATGGCTACACCTTC. Amino acids: CASSPNRRGVIYGYTF. Full variable domain (rest looked up from reference TRBV18 and TRBJ1-2): NAGVMQNPRHLVRRRGQEARLRCSPMKGHSHVYWYRQLPEEGLKFMVYLQKENIIDESGMPKERFSAEFPKEGPSILRIQQVVRGDSAAYFCASSPNRRGVIYGYTFGSGTRLTVV.

The genes are TRBV19 and TRBJ2-7; the D gene is possibly TRBD1 (5 bases). This CDR3 is 15 amino acids long. V was shortened by 0 bases and J by 0 bases, with 9 bases between the two germline ends. From germline, CDR1 is LNHDA and CDR2 SQIVND (reference sequence). This CDR3 is CASSIDGQGSYEQYF. CDR3 DNA: TGTGCCAGTAGTATAGATGGGCAGGGCTCCTACGAGCAGTACTTC.

The chain joins TRBV5-6 to TRBJ2-2; tentatively, D is TRBD2 (5 bases). The CDR3 is 15 amino acids. V lost 2 bases and J 0 bases, leaving 8 bases between the germline ends. Germline V gene data show CDR1 as SGHDT and CDR2 as YYEEEE. CDR3 coding DNA: TGTGCCAGCAGCTTACCGGGATCGAACACCGGGGAGCTGTTTTTT. Its protein is CASSLPGSNTGELFF. Looking up the rest from reference TRBV5-6 and TRBJ2-2 gives the full variable domain: DAGVTQSPTHLIKTRGQQVTLRCSPKSGHDTVSWYQQALGQGPQFIFQYYEEEERQRGNFPDRFSGHQFPNYSSELNVNALLLGDSALYLCASSLPGSNTGELFFGEGSRLTVL.

The chain recombines TRBV5-1 with TRBJ1-2; 10 bases line up with TRBD1. The V and J ends lost 4 bases and 0 bases, in that order; junction bases with no gene match: 3. Looked up from germline, CDR1 is SGHRS and CDR2 is YFSETQ. The CDR3 totals 15 residues. CDR3 sequence reads: CASSTGQGSNYGYTF. In nucleotides, the CDR3 is TGCGCCAGCAGCACGGGACAGGGGTCTAACTATGGCTACACCTTC.

This clone was recorded only once. The chain recombines TRBV18 with TRBJ1-2, with a possible D match to TRBD1 (6 bases). CDR1 is KGHSH, CDR2 LQKENI, per germline. The CDR3 loop spans 15 amino acids. V was trimmed by 3 bases and J by 6 bases, leaving 17 bases between them. CDR3 in amino acids: CASSPLRDNGDGYTF. The CDR3 bases are TGTGCCAGCTCACCGCTCCGGGACAATGGGGATGGCTACACCTTC. Full variable domain (rest looked up from reference TRBV18 and TRBJ1-2): NAGVMQNPRHLVRRRGQEARLRCSPMKGHSHVYWYRQLPEEGLKFMVYLQKENIIDESGMPKERFSAEFPKEGPSILRIQQVVRGDSAAYFCASSPLRDNGDGYTFGSGTRLTVV.

In DNA, the CDR3 is TGTGCCAGTAGTATTCTCTTCGCCGGGGAGCTGTTTTTT. This encodes CASSILFAGELFF. The V and J genes are TRBV19 and TRBJ2-2; no firm D call. V was trimmed by 3 bases and J by 6 bases, leaving 8 bases between them. The CDR3 runs to 13 residues. Per the germline V gene, CDR1 is LNHDA and CDR2 is SQIVND (reference sequence).

V usage is TRBV24-1 and J usage is TRBJ2-7; 8 bases fit TRBD1. The CDR3 contains 16 residues. J gave up 1 base and V 4 bases, and 8 bases lay outside the gene matches. Germline-derived CDR1 and CDR2 are KGHDR and SFDVKD. The CDR3 loop is CATSDETGTGSYEQYF. CDR3 coding DNA: TGTGCCACCAGTGACGAAACCGGGACAGGTTCCTACGAGCAGTACTTC.

The chain recombines TRBV6-2 or TRBV6-3 with TRBJ2-1; weak D call: TRBD2 (5 bases). CDR3 length: 13 residues. V was pared by 2 bases and J by 9 bases, with 11 bases between. The V gene's germline CDR1 is MNHEY and CDR2 SVGEGT. Here the CDR3 reads CASSYGLAVEQFF. The CDR3 DNA reads as TGTGCCAGCAGTTACGGTCTAGCAGTTGAGCAGTTCTTC.

The rearrangement joins TRBV2 to TRBJ1-4; 8 bases are shared with TRBD1. Trimming removed 1 base from V and 6 bases from J; junction bases left unmatched: 7. The CDR3 is made up of 16 amino acids. CDR1 SNHLY and CDR2 FYNNEI come from the germline V gene. The CDR3 coding sequence is TGTGCCAGCAGTGAAGGCGACAGGGGTGGACATGAAAAACTGTTTTTT. Its protein is CASSEGDRGGHEKLFF.

In this sample, this clone turned up once. The CDR3 DNA follows: TGTGCCAGCAGCTTCCAGGGCAACACCGGGGAGCTGTTTTTT. Its translation is CASSFQGNTGELFF. The chain employs TRBV13 and TRBJ2-2; D is possibly TRBD1 (5 bases). Trimming pared 3 bases from V and 2 bases from J, leaving 7 bases between. The CDR3 spans 14 residues. Germline CDR1 reads PRHDT; CDR2 reads FYEKMQ (reference sequence).

This chain links TRBV5-1 with TRBJ1-3, with a weak D call TRBD1 (6 bases). Germline CDR1 and CDR2: SGHRS and YFSETQ. V lost 5 bases and J lost 8, with 8 bases in between. The length of the CDR3 is 11 residues. CDR3 sequence reads: CASRGGDTIYF. For the CDR3, the DNA is TGCGCCAGCAGAGGGGGTGACACCATATATTTT.

This CDR3 is CASGAQGVIGQPQHF. For the CDR3, the DNA is TGTGCCAGCGGGGCACAGGGGGTGATTGGTCAGCCCCAGCATTTT. V usage is TRBV6-5 and J usage is TRBJ1-5, with TRBD1 matching over 8 bases. There are 15 residues in the CDR3. Trimming at V came to 8 bases and at J to 6 bases, leaving 12 bases not matched to a gene. Looked up from germline, CDR1 is MNHEY and CDR2 is SVGAGI.

The chain is built from TRBV18 and TRBJ2-7; maybe TRBD1 (6 bases). The V end lost 6 bases, the J end lost 8 bases, and 14 bases lay between the germline ends. Germline loops: CDR1 KGHSH, CDR2 LQKENI. CDR3 length equals 12 residues. The CDR3 is CASSSTGMQQYF. In DNA, the CDR3 is TGTGCCAGCTCTTCGACAGGAATGCAGCAGTACTTC.

The V call is TRBV30, the J call TRBJ1-2, with a weak D call TRBD1 (5 bases). V gave up 8 bases and J gave up 7 bases, with 20 bases separating them. CDR3 length: 13 amino acids. Germline-derived CDR1 and CDR2 are GTSNPN and SVGIG (reference sequence). The CDR3 reads CAEDRGLGPGYTF. For the CDR3, the DNA is TGTGCCGAGGATAGGGGACTGGGCCCTGGCTACACCTTC.

The chain recombines TRBV3-1 (or the pseudogene TRBV3-2) with TRBJ1-5; 9 nucleotides line up with TRBD1. V was pared by 1 base and J by 1 base, with 8 bases of the junction left unmatched. The length of the CDR3 is 18 residues. The germline V gene has CDR1 LGHDT and CDR2 YNNKEL (reference sequence). The CDR3 reads CASSQAGTGKGSNQPQHF. CDR3 coding DNA: TGTGCCAGCAGCCAAGCAGGGACAGGGAAGGGGAGCAATCAGCCCCAGCATTTT.

The genes are TRBV6-5 and TRBJ1-2; D possibly corresponds to TRBD1 (6 bases). Germline V gives CDR1 MNHEY, CDR2 SVGAGI. The CDR3 runs to 14 residues. The V gene lost 9 bases and the J gene lost 5 bases, with 19 bases spanning the gap. DNA for the CDR3: TGTGCCAGTCGTCAGGGGCCCTTCCATTATGGCTACACCTTC. It translates to CASRQGPFHYGYTF.

The CDR3 sequence is CASSSRLVGADTQYF. The CDR3, as DNA: TGTGCCAGTAGCAGTCGACTAGTGGGGGCAGATACGCAGTATTTT. The chain couples TRBV19 to TRBJ2-3; tentatively, D is TRBD2 (6 bases). With 6 bases removed from V and 4 bases from J, the gap between germline ends came to 17 bases. This CDR3 contains 15 residues. In germline, CDR1 is LNHDA, CDR2 SQIVND (reference sequence).

The chain links TRBV2 to TRBJ2-7, with a weak D call TRBD2 (5 bases). Germline-derived CDR1 and CDR2 are SNHLY and FYNNEI. The CDR3 covers 13 residues. V lost 7 bases and J lost 6, with 16 bases in between. This chain's CDR3 is CASTEAGFVEQYF. CDR3 coding DNA: TGTGCCAGCACGGAGGCTGGCTTTGTCGAGCAGTACTTC.

V and J are TRBV19 and TRBJ1-5; weak D call: TRBD1 (6 bases). V lost 6 bases, J lost 1 base, and 13 bases lay in between. CDR3 length equals 15 residues. Germline assignment: CDR1 LNHDA and CDR2 SQIVND (reference sequence). DNA of the CDR3: TGTGCCAGTAGCTACCAGGGGTTAAGCAATCAGCCCCAGCATTTT. This codes for CASSYQGLSNQPQHF.

This clone occurred a few times. The rearrangement links TRBV5-1 to TRBJ1-4, with TRBD1 identical over 8 bases. The CDR3 loop spans 16 amino acids. Germline V gene sequence: CDR1 SGHRS, CDR2 YFSETQ. J lost 3 bases, V lost 2 bases, and 6 bases had no gene match. CDR3 sequence (DNA): TGCGCCAGCAGCTTTGGAGACAGGGGTGCTAATGAAAAACTGTTTTTT. It specifies CASSFGDRGANEKLFF.

V is TRBV7-2 and J is TRBJ2-7; 9 nucleotides match TRBD1. Unmatched junction bases numbered 12, after V lost 4 bases and J lost 5 bases. CDR3 size: 16 residues. Germline V gene sequence: CDR1 SGHTA, CDR2 FQGNSA. The CDR3 nucleotides read TGTGCCAGCAGCTCAGCATCCGGGACAGGGTTCGACGAGCAGTACTTC. Protein product: CASSSASGTGFDEQYF.

V and J are TRBV7-9 and TRBJ2-3; a weak D match, TRBD2 (6 bases). The CDR3 extends over 15 amino acids. V was clipped by 1 base and J by 3 bases, with 11 bases between them. Per the germline V gene, CDR1 is SEHNR and CDR2 is FQNEAQ (reference sequence). In DNA, the CDR3 is TGTGCCAGCAGCTTAGGGCTGGGGGGAACAGATACGCAGTATTTT. This translates into CASSLGLGGTDTQYF.

The gene calls are TRBV7-2 and TRBJ2-3; 11 bases are a match to TRBD2. With 5 bases clipped from V and 9 bases from J, the junction kept 13 bases outside the gene matches. Germline V gives CDR1 SGHTA, CDR2 FQGNSA. The CDR3 contains 16 residues. The CDR3 region is CASSITSGGVVGTQYF. The CDR3 bases are TGTGCCAGCAGCATAACTAGCGGGGGAGTCGTCGGGACGCAGTATTTT.

The rearrangement joins TRBV7-2 to TRBJ1-5; D call uncertain. The length of the CDR3 is 16 residues. Trimming pared 1 base from V and 3 bases from J, leaving 13 bases between. In germline, CDR1 is SGHTA, CDR2 FQGNSA. CDR3 sequence reads: CASSLGDRRHNQPQHF. The CDR3 DNA reads as TGTGCCAGCAGCTTAGGAGATCGCAGACACAATCAGCCCCAGCATTTT.

V usage is TRBV10-3 and J usage is TRBJ2-5; 9 bases are a match to TRBD2. The CDR3 is 16 amino acids. V lost 6 bases, J lost 0 bases, and 8 bases stayed unmatched. Germline V gene sequence: CDR1 ENHRY, CDR2 SYGVKD. CDR3 sequence reads: CAISYGLANNQETQYF. In DNA, the CDR3 is TGTGCCATCAGCTACGGACTAGCGAACAACCAAGAGACCCAGTACTTC.

The V and J genes are TRBV5-6 and TRBJ2-2; 8 nucleotides line up with TRBD1. In germline, CDR1 is SGHDT, CDR2 YYEEEE. The length of the CDR3 is 16 residues. V dropped 4 bases and J dropped 5; count of bases not matched to a gene: 10. CDR3: CASSPGTGGGTGELFF. The CDR3 DNA is TGTGCCAGCAGCCCCGGGACAGGTGGAGGGACCGGGGAGCTGTTTTTT. Supplemented by reference TRBV5-6 and TRBJ2-2, the full variable domain reads DAGVTQSPTHLIKTRGQQVTLRCSPKSGHDTVSWYQQALGQGPQFIFQYYEEEERQRGNFPDRFSGHQFPNYSSELNVNALLLGDSALYLCASSPGTGGGTGELFFGEGSRLTVL.

The chain is built from TRBV15 and TRBJ2-6; possibly TRBD2 for D (6 bases). Trimming took 0 bases from V and 1 from J, leaving 16 bases between them. Germline CDR1 LNHNV, CDR2 YYDKDF (reference sequence). The CDR3 totals 19 residues. CDR3 residues: CATSRDGQGGLSGANVLTF. CDR3 coding DNA: TGTGCCACCAGCAGAGATGGGCAGGGAGGACTTTCTGGGGCCAACGTCCTGACTTTC.